These 32 T cell receptor beta chains share one sample of origin, sequenced in a study of monozygotic twins with inflammatory bowel disease. Following a re-call of the 5' RACE reads, TCRdb has one entry per CDR3 protein and lacks DNA. The data show some 200,000 distinct CDR3 sequences, and the top ten clones hold roughly 7.7%. The specimen sequenced was blood. Receptor source: a human donor with ulcerative colitis or Crohn's disease, or a healthy co-twin of an affected twin (not recorded which).

The rearrangement uses TRBV19 and TRBJ1-5; the TCRdb D gene call, TRBD1, has no DNA to confirm it. Germline V gene lookup returns CDR1 LNHDA and CDR2 SQIVND (reference sequence). This CDR3 is 15 amino acids long. This chain's CDR3 is CASTTGTVSNQPQHF.

This chain uses TRBV27 with TRBJ1-1; TCRdb picks TRBD1, but there is no DNA to check that call. CDR3 size: 11 residues. CDR1 MNHEY and CDR2 SMNVEV come from the germline V gene (reference sequence). CDR3 in amino acids: CARTENTEAFF.

The chain uses TRBV20-1 and TRBJ2-5; the D gene TCRdb calls, TRBD1, cannot be checked with no DNA. From germline, CDR1 is DFQATT and CDR2 SNEGSKA (reference sequence). The CDR3 contains 15 residues. Here the CDR3 reads CSARENRGLRETQYF.

This chain links TRBV27 with TRBJ2-1; without DNA, the TCRdb call of TRBD1 cannot be checked. The CDR3 length is 13 residues. CDR1 is MNHEY and CDR2 is SMNVEV in the germline V gene (reference sequence). CDR3 loop: CASSLDSLNEQFF.

This sequence joins TRBV5-1 and TRBJ1-1. The CDR3 spans 12 residues. Germline CDR1 reads SGHRS; CDR2 reads YFSETQ. The CDR3 here is CASSSSGTRAFF.

V is TRBV30 and J is TRBJ1-2. The length of the CDR3 is 13 residues. Germline V gene sequence: CDR1 GTSNPN, CDR2 SVGIG (reference sequence). CDR3 amino acids: CAWSWNRVYGYTF.

This rearrangement joins TRBV9 to TRBJ2-3; the D gene TCRdb calls, TRBD2, cannot be checked with no DNA. This CDR3 contains 17 residues. Germline-derived CDR1 and CDR2 are SGDLS and YYNGEE. The CDR3: CASSVGSSGTSTDTQYF.

The chain joins TRBV11-2 to TRBJ2-1; TCRdb reports TRBD2, a call that lacks DNA to check it against. CDR1 SGHAT and CDR2 FQNNGV come from the germline V gene. This CDR3 contains 19 residues. Here the CDR3 reads CASSLEPEDSGRLYNEQFF.

The chain recombines TRBV29-1 with TRBJ1-1. CDR3 length: 14 residues. Germline CDR1 reads SQVTM; CDR2 reads ANQGSEA. The CDR3 protein is CSVEDLRRGTEAFF.

V and J are TRBV7-2 and TRBJ2-5; TCRdb's assignment of TRBD2 cannot be checked, as there is no DNA. Per the germline V gene, CDR1 is SGHTA and CDR2 is FQGNSA. The CDR3 is 15 amino acids. CDR3 amino acids: CASSPLAGYQETQYF.

V and J are TRBV28 and TRBJ2-7. The CDR3 runs 11 residues. CDR1 is MDHEN and CDR2 is SYDVKM in the germline V gene. This CDR3 is CASKIELEQYF.

The chain has TRBV27 and TRBJ1-2; the TCRdb call, TRBD1, lacks DNA for checking. This CDR3 has 15 residues. Germline V gene lookup returns CDR1 MNHEY and CDR2 SMNVEV (reference sequence). The CDR3 sequence: CASSTTGDAWGGYTF.

This chain joins TRBV5-1 and TRBJ1-2; without DNA, the TCRdb call of TRBD1 cannot be checked. The germline CDR1 and CDR2 sequences are SGHRS and YFSETQ. The CDR3 runs 13 residues. The CDR3 here is CASKGQTNYGYTF.

The chain couples TRBV20-1 to TRBJ1-3. The V gene's germline CDR1 is DFQATT and CDR2 SNEGSKA (reference sequence). CDR3 length: 12 amino acids. CDR3 protein: CSAPLEGNTIYF.

The chain couples TRBV6-2 or TRBV6-3 to TRBJ2-7; TCRdb's assignment of TRBD1 cannot be checked, as there is no DNA. Germline values: CDR1 MNHEY, CDR2 SVGEGT. The CDR3 is 13 amino acids. The CDR3 is CASSRDTTYEQYF.

The rearrangement links TRBV24-1 to TRBJ2-2. The CDR3 is 14 residues long. Germline V gene lookup returns CDR1 KGHDR and CDR2 SFDVKD. The CDR3 sequence is CATSRGRNTGELFF.

The CDR3 reads CAWSAGNEKLFF. This chain joins TRBV30 and TRBJ1-4; no DNA is available, so the TRBD1 call from TCRdb remains unchecked. The CDR3 is 12 amino acids. Germline V CDR1 and CDR2: GTSNPN, SVGIG (reference sequence).

The chain combines TRBV11-1 with TRBJ2-2; TCRdb lists TRBD2, though no DNA is available to test this call. This CDR3 region has 15 residues. The V gene's germline CDR1 is SGHAT and CDR2 FQDESV (reference sequence). The CDR3 loop reads CASSRTGGDTGELFF. The full variable domain, with the rest looked up from reference TRBV11-1 and TRBJ2-2, is EAEVAQSPRYKITEKSQAVAFWCDPISGHATLYWYRQILGQGPELLVQFQDESVVDDSQLPKDRFSAERLKGVDSTLKIQPAELGDSAMYLCASSRTGGDTGELFFGEGSRLTVL.

CDR3 residues: CASRSVTDRPYGYTF. The V and J genes are TRBV27 and TRBJ1-2; TCRdb's D call, TRBD1, is unchecked because there is no DNA. Germline assignment: CDR1 MNHEY and CDR2 SMNVEV (reference sequence). The CDR3 extends over 15 amino acids.

The chain's CDR3 is CASSLGQGAGQPQHF. The chain couples TRBV7-9 to TRBJ1-5; as DNA is missing, the TRBD1 call by TCRdb cannot be tested. In germline, CDR1 is SEHNR, CDR2 FQNEAQ (reference sequence). The CDR3 runs 15 residues. Using reference TRBV7-9 and TRBJ1-5 for the parts outside the CDR3, the full variable domain is DTGVSQNPRHKITKRGQNVTFRCDPISEHNRLYWYRQTLGQGPEFLTYFQNEAQLEKSRLLSDRFSAERPKGSFSTLEIQRTEQGDSAMYLCASSLGQGAGQPQHFGDGTRLSIL.

The CDR3 sequence is CASSSSGGPGNTIYF. The V gene is TRBV7-3, the J gene TRBJ1-3; without DNA, the TCRdb call of TRBD1 cannot be checked. Per the germline V gene, CDR1 is SGHTA and CDR2 is FQGTGA. This CDR3 is built from 15 residues.

The chain is built from TRBV7-2 and TRBJ2-3; as DNA is missing, the TRBD1 call by TCRdb cannot be tested. The germline gives CDR1 SGHTA, CDR2 FQGNSA. The CDR3 runs 17 residues. CDR3 residues: CASSAFGWDTRTDTQYF.

The rearrangement joins TRBV7-8 to TRBJ1-6. CDR3 length: 15 residues. The germline CDR1 and CDR2 sequences are SGHVS and FQNEAQ. The CDR3 sequence: CASSLEEGMGSPLHF.

This chain links TRBV7-7 with TRBJ2-1. The CDR3 loop spans 16 amino acids. Per the germline V gene, CDR1 is SSHAT and CDR2 is FNYEAQ (reference sequence). CDR3 sequence: CASSLNGATQYNEQFF.

This chain links TRBV3-1 with TRBJ2-7; TCRdb's assignment of TRBD1 cannot be checked, as there is no DNA. Germline lookup yields CDR1 LGHDT and CDR2 YNNKEL (reference sequence). This CDR3 is 14 amino acids long. CDR3 residues: CASSHGTGSDEQYF.

The chain is built from TRBV27 and TRBJ2-3; no DNA is available, so the TRBD1 call from TCRdb remains unchecked. Germline lookup yields CDR1 MNHEY and CDR2 SMNVEV (reference sequence). This CDR3 has 15 amino acids. The CDR3 region is CASTLYGSPTDTQYF.

This sequence joins TRBV20-1 and TRBJ1-1; TCRdb designates TRBD1, a call that cannot be tested without DNA. The CDR3 length is 15 residues. Germline CDR1 reads DFQATT; CDR2 reads SNEGSKA (reference sequence). CDR3 sequence: CSAREGQGAATEAFF.

The chain carries TRBV5-1 and TRBJ2-2; as DNA is missing, the TRBD1 call by TCRdb cannot be tested. This CDR3 has 17 residues. Germline assignment: CDR1 SGHRS and CDR2 YFSETQ. The CDR3 here is CASSLVQGTWDTGELFF. Together with reference TRBV5-1 and TRBJ2-2, the CDR3 gives the full variable domain: KAGVTQTPRYLIKTRGQQVTLSCSPISGHRSVSWYQQTPGQGLQFLFEYFSETQRNKGNFPGRFSGRQFSNSRSEMNVSTLELGDSALYLCASSLVQGTWDTGELFFGEGSRLTVL.

V usage is TRBV5-1 and J usage is TRBJ2-2; TCRdb gives TRBD1 as the D gene, but with no DNA this cannot be confirmed. CDR1 is SGHRS, CDR2 YFSETQ, per germline. This CDR3 is 15 amino acids long. The CDR3 here is CASSSRTGLTGELFF.

The chain couples TRBV12-3 or TRBV12-4 to TRBJ2-3. The CDR3 has 14 amino acids. CDR3: CASSLRLLTDTQYF.

The rearrangement joins TRBV7-2 to TRBJ2-1; TCRdb proposes TRBD2, but this gene call is untestable without DNA. The CDR3 sequence is 15 residues long. Germline V CDR1 and CDR2: SGHTA, FQGNSA. The CDR3 here is CASSLTSGGGNEQFF.

The V and J genes are TRBV7-9 and TRBJ2-1; TCRdb returns TRBD1, unconfirmable since there is no DNA. Germline assignment: CDR1 SEHNR and CDR2 FQNEAQ (reference sequence). The CDR3 contains 14 residues. This CDR3 reads CASSLGATPNEQFF.